The 32 T cell receptor beta chains listed next were all sequenced from one sample in a study of CD8+CD57+ T cells in acquired aplastic anemia. Using genomic DNA as the template, TCR beta VDJ and CDR3 profiling was carried out. In TCRdb, the reads were re-called with MiXCR into one record per CDR3 protein. The sample lists roughly 170,000 distinct CDR3 sequences, around 60% occurring once. Material for sequencing was sorted CD4+, CD8+, or CD8+CD57+ T cells (not recorded which) from PBMCs. The receptors were gathered from a human donor in good health.

In its sample, this clonotype was seen once. This rearrangement joins TRBV5-6 to TRBJ2-7, with TRBD2 matching over 8 bases. CDR3 length: 13 amino acids. CDR1 is SGHDT, CDR2 YYEEEE, per germline. CDR3 in amino acids: CARGGGGAHEQYF. CDR3 bases: TGTGCTCGGGGGGGTGGGGGGGCCCACGAGCAGTACTTC.

This chain connects TRBV25-1 to TRBJ1-6; D is unresolved. V lost 0 bases and J 7 bases, leaving 16 bases between the germline ends. This CDR3 is built from 17 residues. CDR1 and CDR2 (germline): MGHDK, SYGVNS. CDR3 in DNA: TGTGCCAGCAGTGAATATTTAAGTCCTATGGGGAATTCACCCCTCCACTTT. It translates to CASSEYLSPMGNSPLHF. The whole variable domain, filled in from reference TRBV25-1 and TRBJ1-6, reads EADIYQTPRYLVIGTGKKITLECSQTMGHDKMYWYQQDPGMELHLIHYSYGVNSTEKGDLSSESTVSRIRTEHFPLTLESARPSHTSQYLCASSEYLSPMGNSPLHFGNGTRLTVT.

The CDR3 reads CASSPPLERAQYF. Here the CDR3 DNA reads TGTGCCAGTAGCCCCCCGCTGGAGAGGGCGCAGTATTTT. The chain employs TRBV19 and TRBJ2-3; a weak D match, TRBD2 (5 bases). CDR1 LNHDA and CDR2 SQIVND come from the germline V gene (reference sequence). The CDR3 spans 13 residues. The ends were cut back, 6 bases at V and 10 bases at J, with 17 bases in the middle.

Only a few counts were recorded for this clonotype. The chain couples TRBV5-1 to TRBJ2-3, with D uncertain. The V gene lost 0 bases and the J gene lost 10 bases, with 6 bases spanning the gap. The germline CDR1 and CDR2 sequences are SGHRS and YFSETQ. This CDR3 has 11 residues. DNA of the CDR3: TGCGCCAGCAGCTTGGCCTTCGCGCAGTATTTT. This codes for CASSLAFAQYF.

The chain has TRBV5-6 and TRBJ1-6; a possible D gene is TRBD1 (6 bases). Trimming removed 2 bases at V and 14 bases at J, with 14 bases between. Germline loops: CDR1 SGHDT, CDR2 YYEEEE. The CDR3 is 13 residues long. CDR3 loop: CASSFWTDRSLHF. In nucleotides, the CDR3 is TGTGCCAGCAGCTTTTGGACAGATCGGTCCCTCCACTTT.

This clonotype was found many times. The CDR3 sequence is CASSEGQGAPRGNQPQHF. The CDR3, as DNA: TGTGCCAGCAGTGAAGGACAGGGGGCGCCCAGGGGCAATCAGCCCCAGCATTTT. The J gene is TRBJ1-5, the V gene TRBV2, with 10 bases matching TRBD1. The CDR3 contains 18 residues. Per germline, CDR1 SNHLY and CDR2 FYNNEI. J gave up 2 bases and V 1 base, and 8 bases lay outside the gene matches.

The chain couples TRBV6-4 to TRBJ1-2; D perhaps matches TRBD1 (5 bases). Germline-derived CDR1 and CDR2 are MRHNA and SNTAGT. V lost 5 bases and J lost 0, with 13 bases in between. This CDR3 spans 15 amino acids. CDR3 nucleotides: TGTGCCAGCAGTTTCTCGACAGACGCTAACTATGGCTACACCTTC. Protein: CASSFSTDANYGYTF.

A few counts support this clonotype. The genes are TRBV6-2 or TRBV6-3 and TRBJ1-1; 8 bases are shared with TRBD1. The CDR3 covers 16 residues. Germline V gene lookup returns CDR1 MNHEY and CDR2 SVGEGT. Trimming cost V 8 bases and J 0 bases; bases outside gene matches: 11. The CDR3: CASLGTGPNMNTEAFF. CDR3 DNA: TGTGCCAGCCTAGGGACAGGTCCTAACATGAACACTGAAGCTTTCTTT.

This clonotype was seen ten or more times. A read error may account for a junction end that differs from germline. The V gene is TRBV5-1, the J gene TRBJ1-1; D is unresolved. Germline V CDR1 and CDR2: SGHRS, YFSETQ. This CDR3 is 13 amino acids long. The CDR3 DNA follows: TGTGCCAGCAGCTTAGGACCCAACACTGAAGCTTTCTTT. It is translated as CASSLGPNTEAFF. The complete variable domain, with remaining parts taken from reference TRBV5-1 and TRBJ1-1, reads KAGVTQTPRYLIKTRGQQVTLSCSPISGHRSVSWYQQTPGQGLQFLFEYFSETQRNKGNFPGRFSGRQFSNSRSEMNVSTLELGDSALYLCASSLGPNTEAFFGQGTRLTVV.

The rearrangement links TRBV11-2 to TRBJ2-6, with D uncertain. V was cut by 5 bases and J by 2 bases, with 7 bases left in between. Germline loops: CDR1 SGHAT, CDR2 FQNNGV. This CDR3 is 14 amino acids long. The DNA of the CDR3 is TGTGCCAGCAGCCCCCACCCTGGGGCCAACGTCCTGACTTTC. Amino acids: CASSPHPGANVLTF.

The chain recombines TRBV20-1 with TRBJ2-1; 15 bases map to TRBD2. CDR3 size: 18 residues. CDR1 is DFQATT, CDR2 SNEGSKA, per germline (reference sequence). Trimming at V came to 0 bases and at J to 6 bases, leaving 9 bases not matched to a gene. Here the CDR3 DNA reads TGCAGTGCTAGAGATGGACTAGCGGGGGGGCGATCTATCAATGAGCAGTTCTTC. It yields the protein CSARDGLAGGRSINEQFF.

This CDR3 reads CATSGRFTHEQYF. The CDR3 DNA reads TGTGCCACCAGTGGCCGGTTCACGCACGAGCAGTACTTC. V and J are TRBV24-1 and TRBJ2-7; D not resolved. V lost 5 bases to trimming and J lost 5 bases, with 12 bases between them. This CDR3 spans 13 amino acids. Germline CDR1 reads KGHDR; CDR2 reads SFDVKD.

This clonotype has a count of ten or more. The CDR3 nucleotides are TGTGCCAGCAGTGACCACTACCAGACCGGGGAGCTGTTTTTT. Translated, it gives CASSDHYQTGELFF. The rearrangement uses TRBV2 and TRBJ2-2; D is ambiguous. CDR3 length: 14 residues. V was cut by 3 bases and J by 5 bases, with 10 bases left in between. Germline lookup yields CDR1 SNHLY and CDR2 FYNNEI. Variable domain in full (rest from reference TRBV2 and TRBJ2-2): EPEVTQTPSHQVTQMGQEVILRCVPISNHLYFYWYRQILGQKVEFLVSFYNNEISEKSEIFDDQFSVERPDGSNFTLKIRSTKLEDSAMYFCASSDHYQTGELFFGEGSRLTVL.

The rearrangement links TRBV7-9 to TRBJ1-2; 9 bases line up with TRBD1. The V gene's germline CDR1 is SEHNR and CDR2 FQNEAQ (reference sequence). J lost 4 bases, V lost 6 bases, and 9 bases had no gene match. The CDR3 is 15 residues long. The CDR3 region has the DNA TGTGCCAGCAGGCCGGGACAGGGAGCGAGCTATGGCTACACCTTC. Translated: CASRPGQGASYGYTF.

This rearrangement joins TRBV20-1 to TRBJ2-1, with D hard to call. Germline V lookup: CDR1 DFQATT, CDR2 SNEGSKA (reference sequence). Trimming took 0 bases from V and 3 from J, leaving 9 bases between them. This CDR3 contains 14 residues. CDR3 residues: CSARDIQHYNEQFF. The CDR3 DNA reads TGCAGTGCTAGAGACATACAACACTACAATGAGCAGTTCTTC.

This clonotype appeared a few times. The chain combines TRBV29-1 with TRBJ2-3, with 8 bases aligning to TRBD2. The CDR3 contains 13 residues. Trimming took 7 bases from V and 2 from J; bases not matched to a gene: 5. Germline CDR1 and CDR2: SQVTM and ANQGSEA. The CDR3, as DNA: TGCAGCGCCGGGACTAGGGCCACAGATACGCAGTATTTT. Protein sequence: CSAGTRATDTQYF.

This clonotype was picked up many times. The gene calls are TRBV7-3 and TRBJ2-7, with D uncertain. CDR3 length: 13 amino acids. V was shortened by 0 bases and J by 5 bases, with 8 bases between the two germline ends. Per germline, CDR1 SGHTA and CDR2 FQGTGA. CDR3 DNA sequence: TGTGCCAGCAGCTTAACGTTGTGGGACGAGCAGTACTTC. Amino acid sequence: CASSLTLWDEQYF. The full variable domain, rest sourced from reference TRBV7-3 and TRBJ2-7, is GAGVSQTPSNKVTEKGKYVELRCDPISGHTALYWYRQSLGQGPEFLIYFQGTGAADDSGLPNDRFFAVRPEGSVSTLKIQRTERGDSAVYLCASSLTLWDEQYFGPGTRLTVT.

The rearrangement joins TRBV15 to TRBJ2-7; D is unclear. Germline V CDR1 and CDR2: LNHNV, YYDKDF (reference sequence). This CDR3 contains 12 residues. With 8 bases removed from V and 2 bases from J, the gap between germline ends came to 10 bases. The DNA of the CDR3 is TGTGCCACCTCGACAACAACCTACGAGCAGTACTTC. This sequence encodes CATSTTTYEQYF.

The chain uses TRBV19 and TRBJ2-1; no clear D. Trimming pared 3 bases from V and 4 bases from J, leaving 13 bases between. The germline V gene encodes CDR1 LNHDA and CDR2 SQIVND (reference sequence). The CDR3 length is 15 residues. DNA for the CDR3: TGTGCCAGTAGTATTTCCCCATCAATGTACAATGAGCAGTTCTTC. Its protein is CASSISPSMYNEQFF.

The rearrangement joins TRBV25-1 to TRBJ2-7; TRBD1 aligns across 8 bases. From germline, CDR1 is MGHDK and CDR2 SYGVNS. This CDR3 is built from 16 residues. J lost 0 bases, V lost 4 bases, and 8 bases had no gene match. CDR3 sequence reads: CASSGYRGTNSYEQYF. As DNA, the CDR3 is TGTGCCAGCAGTGGATACAGGGGGACCAACTCCTACGAGCAGTACTTC.

About this clonotype itself: Germline and junction disagree at one end, which may indicate a read error. The chain combines TRBV20-1 with TRBJ2-7; TRBD2 matches 9 bases. Germline V gene lookup returns CDR1 DFQATT and CDR2 SNEGSKA (reference sequence). The CDR3 runs 15 residues. CDR3 sequence reads: CSARDRRLAGTKQCF. Written as DNA, the CDR3 is TGCAGTGCTAGAGATCGGAGGCTAGCGGGAACAAAGCAGTGCTTC.

The rearrangement joins TRBV7-9 to TRBJ2-7, with D maybe TRBD2 (6 bases). In germline, CDR1 is SEHNR, CDR2 FQNEAQ (reference sequence). This CDR3 is built from 18 residues. Trimming took off 5 bases at V and 0 bases at J, with 23 bases between the two ends. CDR3 sequence (DNA): TGTGCCAGCAGCCCCCTGGGGACTCACTCTTATAGCTCCTACGAGCAGTACTTC. Amino acids: CASSPLGTHSYSSYEQYF.

This clonotype was found many times. V and J are TRBV29-1 and TRBJ2-7; TRBD1 matches at 11 bases. Germline V gene lookup returns CDR1 SQVTM and CDR2 ANQGSEA. The CDR3 sequence is 15 residues long. V shed 6 bases and J 2 bases; nucleotides not matched to a gene: 9. The CDR3 DNA reads TGCAGCGTGACCGATCCGGGACAGGGGGCCTACGAGCAGTACTTC. Amino acid sequence: CSVTDPGQGAYEQYF.

The table lists this clonotype with many counts. The chain combines TRBV19 with TRBJ2-1; weak D call: TRBD2 (6 bases). The length of the CDR3 is 16 residues. With 5 bases removed from V and 0 bases from J, the gap between germline ends came to 14 bases. Germline V gene lookup returns CDR1 LNHDA and CDR2 SQIVND (reference sequence). CDR3 nucleotide sequence: TGTGCCAGTAGTCCATTAGCGGTAAGCTCCTACAATGAGCAGTTCTTC. Protein product: CASSPLAVSSYNEQFF.

The chain couples TRBV7-3 to TRBJ2-1, with 7 bases fitting TRBD1. The V and J ends lost 5 bases and 16 bases, in that order; junction bases with no gene match: 14. Germline V gene sequence: CDR1 SGHTA, CDR2 FQGTGA. This CDR3 spans 13 amino acids. The CDR3 nucleotides are TGTGCCAGCAGCCCTAATGGAGCCGGGACAGCTTTCTTC. The encoded protein is CASSPNGAGTAFF.

The genes are TRBV24-1 and TRBJ2-2, with D perhaps matching TRBD2 (6 bases). This CDR3 contains 12 residues. The V gene lost 12 bases and the J gene lost 2 bases, with 9 bases spanning the gap. CDR1 KGHDR and CDR2 SFDVKD come from the germline V gene. The CDR3 here is CASGGNTGELFF. CDR3 in DNA: TGTGCCTCCGGGGGAAACACCGGGGAGCTGTTTTTT.

This chain connects TRBV29-1 to TRBJ1-2; a possible D gene is TRBD1 (5 bases). With 6 bases removed from V and 3 bases from J, the gap between germline ends came to 23 bases. CDR3 length: 16 residues. Germline V gives CDR1 SQVTM, CDR2 ANQGSEA. CDR3 residues: CSVRTLVSVLDYGYTF. As DNA, the CDR3 is TGCAGCGTCCGGACATTGGTCAGCGTCTTAGACTATGGCTACACCTTC.

This clonotype was seen ten or more times. V gene TRBV7-2 combines with J gene TRBJ2-3; D uncertain. CDR3 length equals 12 residues. In germline, CDR1 is SGHTA, CDR2 FQGNSA. Trimming took off 6 bases at V and 6 bases at J, with 10 bases between the two ends. CDR3 sequence reads: CASSLSRDTQYF. The CDR3 region has the DNA TGTGCCAGCAGTTTATCGAGGGATACGCAGTATTTT.

This clonotype was detected many times. The V call is TRBV7-8, the J call TRBJ2-7, with 7 nucleotides matching TRBD2. Germline CDR1 and CDR2: SGHVS and FQNEAQ. The CDR3 has 14 residues. V was clipped by 6 bases and J by 7 bases; unmatched bases: 12. The CDR3 DNA reads TGTGCCAGCAGTTCGAGCGGGACCGCTTGGGAGCAGTACTTC. It translates to CASSSSGTAWEQYF.

The chain couples TRBV7-6 to TRBJ1-6, with D hard to call. Germline CDR1 and CDR2: SGHVS and FNYEAQ. The CDR3 has 15 amino acids. The ends were cut back, 4 bases at V and 7 bases at J, with 14 bases in the middle. The CDR3 region has the DNA TGTGCCAGCAGCTCCCAAGCATGGTCCAATTCACCCCTCCACTTT. It codes for CASSSQAWSNSPLHF.

This rearrangement joins TRBV7-6 to TRBJ1-1; D gene uncertain. Germline CDR1 and CDR2: SGHVS and FNYEAQ. V was pared by 6 bases and J by 0 bases, with 17 bases between. CDR3 length equals 16 residues. As DNA, the CDR3 is TGTGCCAGCAGATCCAGCGCGTCAGGTATGAACACTGAAGCTTTCTTT. This codes for CASRSSASGMNTEAFF.

This chain uses TRBV19 with TRBJ2-1; 7 nucleotides align to TRBD1. After removal of 5 bases from V and 11 bases from J, the junction contained 15 bases not matched to a gene. Germline lookup yields CDR1 LNHDA and CDR2 SQIVND (reference sequence). The CDR3 contains 15 residues. CDR3 in DNA: TGTGCCAGTAGTCCAGTGGGACAGACGATACTACAGCAGTTCTTC. This encodes CASSPVGQTILQQFF.